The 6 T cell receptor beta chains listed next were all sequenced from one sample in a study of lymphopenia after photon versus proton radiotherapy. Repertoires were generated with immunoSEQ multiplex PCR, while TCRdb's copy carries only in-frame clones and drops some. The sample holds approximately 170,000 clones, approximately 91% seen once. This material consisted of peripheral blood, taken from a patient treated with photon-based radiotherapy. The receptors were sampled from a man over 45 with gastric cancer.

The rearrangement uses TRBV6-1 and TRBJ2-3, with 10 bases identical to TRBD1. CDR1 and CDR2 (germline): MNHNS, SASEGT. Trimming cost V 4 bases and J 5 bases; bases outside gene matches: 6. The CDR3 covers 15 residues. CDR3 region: CASSVRDRGEDTQYF. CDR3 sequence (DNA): TGTGCCAGCAGTGTACGGGACAGGGGAGAAGATACGCAGTATTTT.

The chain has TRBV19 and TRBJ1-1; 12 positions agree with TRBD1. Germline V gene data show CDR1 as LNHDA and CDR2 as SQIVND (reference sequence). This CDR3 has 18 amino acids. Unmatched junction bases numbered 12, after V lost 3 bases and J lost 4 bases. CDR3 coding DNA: TGTGCCAGTAGTATTAGGGTTTGGGGACAGGGGGCCGGCACTGAAGCTTTCTTT. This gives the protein CASSIRVWGQGAGTEAFF.

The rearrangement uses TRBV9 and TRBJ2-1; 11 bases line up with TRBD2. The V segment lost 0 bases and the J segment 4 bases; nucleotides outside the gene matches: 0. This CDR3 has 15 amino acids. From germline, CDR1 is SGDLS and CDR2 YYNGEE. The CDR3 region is CASSVGTSGYNEQFF. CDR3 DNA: TGTGCCAGCAGCGTAGGGACTAGCGGGTACAATGAGCAGTTCTTC.

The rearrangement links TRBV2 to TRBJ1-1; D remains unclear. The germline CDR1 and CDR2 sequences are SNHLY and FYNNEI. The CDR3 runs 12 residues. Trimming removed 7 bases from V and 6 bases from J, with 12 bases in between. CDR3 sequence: CASKPGPAEAFF. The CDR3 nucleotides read TGTGCCAGCAAGCCAGGCCCGGCTGAAGCTTTCTTT.

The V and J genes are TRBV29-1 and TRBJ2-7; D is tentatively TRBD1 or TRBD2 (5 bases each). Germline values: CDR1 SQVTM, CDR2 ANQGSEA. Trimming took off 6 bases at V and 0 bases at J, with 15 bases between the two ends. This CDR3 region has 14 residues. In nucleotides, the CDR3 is TGCAGCGTATGGGACCCCAGCCTCTCCTACGAGCAGTACTTC. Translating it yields CSVWDPSLSYEQYF.

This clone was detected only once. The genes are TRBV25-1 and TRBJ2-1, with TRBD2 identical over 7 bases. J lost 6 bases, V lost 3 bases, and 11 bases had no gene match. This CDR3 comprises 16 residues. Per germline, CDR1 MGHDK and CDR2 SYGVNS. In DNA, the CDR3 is TGTGCCAGCAGTGATAGTAAACTAGCGATCCTCAATGAGCAGTTCTTC. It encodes CASSDSKLAILNEQFF.